The 8 T cell receptor beta chains given below trace back to one sample, sequenced in a study of blood T cell repertoires in COVID-19. TCRdb's copy holds only in-frame clones and misses some; the assay was immunoSEQ multiplex PCR. In the table there are 250,000 or so clones, around 89% of which are singletons. The sequencing sample was made of peripheral blood. The receptors were gathered from a woman in her twenties or thirties with COVID-19, enrolled during active disease.

The chain combines TRBV6-5 with TRBJ2-7, with 8 bases lining up with TRBD1. V gave up 0 bases and J gave up 3 bases; unmatched junction bases: 4. Germline V lookup: CDR1 MNHEY, CDR2 SVGAGI. The CDR3 runs to 15 residues. The CDR3 region has the DNA TGTGCCAGCAGTTACTCAGTCACAGGGGGCTACGAGCAGTACTTC. Its protein product is CASSYSVTGGYEQYF.

V is TRBV5-1 and J is TRBJ1-3; 9 bases agree with TRBD1. Germline V gene sequence: CDR1 SGHRS, CDR2 YFSETQ. The CDR3 is 16 residues long. V shed 1 base and J 4 bases; nucleotides not matched to a gene: 6. The CDR3 is CASSLWDRATGNTIYF. The CDR3 region has the DNA TGCGCCAGCAGCTTGTGGGACAGGGCGACCGGAAACACCATATATTTT.

This chain joins TRBV28 and TRBJ1-5; the match to TRBD1 covers 7 bases. This CDR3 is built from 14 residues. Trimming cost V 5 bases and J 4 bases; bases outside gene matches: 5. Germline CDR1 is MDHEN and CDR2 is SYDVKM. The CDR3 loop is CASSLTGKNQPQHF. CDR3 nucleotide sequence: TGTGCCAGCAGTCTGACAGGGAAAAATCAGCCCCAGCATTTT.

The chain is built from TRBV5-1 and TRBJ2-1; 13 nucleotides agree with TRBD2. From germline, CDR1 is SGHRS and CDR2 YFSETQ. Trimming at V came to 4 bases and at J to 10 bases, leaving 5 bases not matched to a gene. CDR3 length: 14 residues. The CDR3 coding sequence is TGCGCCAGCAGCCGGACTAGCGGGAGTTGGGAGCAGTTCTTC. Its translation is CASSRTSGSWEQFF.

This rearrangement joins TRBV10-3 to TRBJ2-7, with 9 bases aligning to TRBD1. The germline V gene encodes CDR1 ENHRY and CDR2 SYGVKD. This CDR3 contains 13 residues. With V trimmed by 6 bases and J by 3 bases, 3 bases remained unmatched. The CDR3 nucleotides are TGTGCCATCAGGGACAGGGGCGGCTACGAGCAGTACTTC. It codes for CAIRDRGGYEQYF.

This clone was detected a few times. The chain has TRBV6-2 or TRBV6-3 and TRBJ2-1; TRBD2 agrees at 14 bases. The V segment lost 5 bases and the J segment 7 bases; nucleotides outside the gene matches: 7. Germline V gene sequence: CDR1 MNHEY, CDR2 SVGEGT. The CDR3 has 16 residues. CDR3: CASSKPGTSGSNEQFF. CDR3 DNA sequence: TGTGCCAGCAGTAAGCCCGGGACTAGCGGGAGTAATGAGCAGTTCTTC.

The J gene is TRBJ2-5, the V gene TRBV29-1; the D gene is possibly TRBD1 (6 bases). The V end lost 2 bases, the J end lost 5 bases, and 18 bases lay between the germline ends. Germline V gene data show CDR1 as SQVTM and CDR2 as ANQGSEA. CDR3 length: 15 residues. CDR3 coding DNA: TGCAGCGTTGAAACACAGGGTTTTCGGGGCGAGACCCAGTACTTC. Amino acids: CSVETQGFRGETQYF.

The chain joins TRBV28 to TRBJ1-2, with D unresolved. CDR3 length: 13 amino acids. V was clipped by 6 bases and J by 6 bases, with 14 bases between them. The germline gives CDR1 MDHEN, CDR2 SYDVKM. This chain's CDR3 is CASSLGVEHGYTF. CDR3 nucleotides: TGTGCCAGCAGCCTCGGGGTTGAGCATGGCTACACCTTC.